These 8 T cell receptor beta chains were all obtained from the same sample, sequenced in a study of early T cells in non-severe SARS-CoV-2 infection (dated by TCRdb to the early 2020s). Libraries came from 5' RACE. The sequencing machine was a NextSeq 500. Clones were called with MiXCR by TCRdb after fastp trimmed the public reads at Q25, and only in-frame beta chains were retained. Each entry merges the rows of one CDR3 protein and shows their most common DNA and genes. The sample table records about 70,000 distinct CDR3 sequences; about 11% of these occur just once. The ten biggest clones cover 4.7% of the sample. The sample was whole blood. These receptor sequences come from an adult who was a healthcare worker with PCR-confirmed SARS-CoV-2 infection or an uninfected control (not recorded which).

The chain couples TRBV6-5 to TRBJ2-3; possibly TRBD2 for D (6 bases). V was clipped by 5 bases and J by 3 bases, with 18 bases between them. There are 16 residues in the CDR3. Germline V lookup: CDR1 MNHEY, CDR2 SVGAGI. The CDR3 nucleotides are TGTGCCAGCAGTCCCCTGCGGGGCGGCTGGACAGATACGCAGTATTTT. Its protein is CASSPLRGGWTDTQYF.

This clonotype was seen at least ten times. CDR3 DNA sequence: TGTGCCAGCAGCGCATACAGGGGGCAAAGCTATGGCTACACCTTC. As protein: CASSAYRGQSYGYTF. This chain joins TRBV7-9 and TRBJ1-2; 9 bases fit TRBD1. This CDR3 has 15 amino acids. Germline assignment: CDR1 SEHNR and CDR2 FQNEAQ (reference sequence). The junction had 8 bases not matched to a gene; V was cut back by 5 bases and J by 4 bases.

This clonotype turned up a few times. The chain has TRBV7-3 and TRBJ2-1, with 9 bases aligning to TRBD2. This CDR3 has 14 amino acids. V trimming: 5 bases; J trimming: 6 bases; junction bases outside the gene matches: 5. Per the germline V gene, CDR1 is SGHTA and CDR2 is FQGTGA. CDR3 sequence (DNA): TGTGCCAGCAGCCAGCCGGGACTAGCCAATGAGCAGTTCTTC. It translates to CASSQPGLANEQFF.

The rearrangement links TRBV24-1 to TRBJ2-3; TRBD1 matches 9 bases. This CDR3 is built from 14 residues. V shed 9 bases and J 0 bases; nucleotides not matched to a gene: 3. The germline gives CDR1 KGHDR, CDR2 SFDVKD. DNA of the CDR3: TGTGCCACCCAAGGACAGGGGAGCACAGATACGCAGTATTTT. This translates into CATQGQGSTDTQYF.

J is TRBJ2-2 and V is TRBV29-1; TRBD1 agrees at 10 bases. The junction had 8 bases not matched to a gene; V was cut back by 4 bases and J by 3 bases. The CDR3 is made up of 16 amino acids. Per the germline V gene, CDR1 is SQVTM and CDR2 is ANQGSEA. The CDR3 spells CSVVGGGTGDTGELFF. The CDR3 coding sequence is TGCAGCGTTGTAGGAGGAGGGACAGGGGACACCGGGGAGCTGTTTTTT.

The genes are TRBV9 and TRBJ2-7, with 9 bases lining up with TRBD2. There are 15 residues in the CDR3. The ends lost 0 bases at V and 3 bases at J; junction bases unmatched: 4. Germline-derived CDR1 and CDR2 are SGDLS and YYNGEE. The CDR3 DNA follows: TGTGCCAGCAGCGTAGCGGGGACTAGCAGCTACGAGCAGTACTTC. Its translation: CASSVAGTSSYEQYF.

Only a few counts were recorded for this clonotype. This chain uses TRBV7-9 with TRBJ1-4; D might be TRBD1 (5 bases). In germline, CDR1 is SEHNR, CDR2 FQNEAQ (reference sequence). This CDR3 spans 15 amino acids. Trimming removed 5 bases from V and 7 bases from J, with 17 bases in between. The CDR3 reads CASSLGDRDREKLFF. The CDR3 DNA reads TGTGCCAGCAGCCTAGGCGACAGAGATCGTGAAAAACTGTTTTTT.

This clonotype was seen only a few times. The chain has TRBV30 and TRBJ1-3; no clear D. CDR3 size: 13 residues. V dropped 4 bases and J dropped 4 bases, with 11 bases sitting between them. The V gene's germline CDR1 is GTSNPN and CDR2 SVGIG (reference sequence). DNA of the CDR3: TGTGCCTGGAACCTTAGGAGCGGAAACACCATATATTTT. It translates to CAWNLRSGNTIYF.